The 17 T cell receptor beta chains below all came from one sample that was sequenced in a study of blood T cell repertoires in COVID-19. Repertoires were generated with immunoSEQ multiplex PCR, while TCRdb's copy carries only in-frame clones and drops some. The data show roughly 300,000 clones, around 90% seen once. Specimen: PBMCs or T cells enriched from blood (not recorded which). The receptors here all came from a woman in her thirties who had recovered from COVID-19.

The chain couples TRBV6-2 or TRBV6-3 to TRBJ2-3; 9 nucleotides line up with TRBD2. This CDR3 spans 17 amino acids. The germline V gene encodes CDR1 MNHEY and CDR2 SVGEGT. V shed 1 base and J 2 bases; nucleotides not matched to a gene: 7. CDR3 sequence (DNA): TGTGCCAGCAGTTACTGGGCGCTAGCGGGGTTCACAGATACGCAGTATTTT. This gives the protein CASSYWALAGFTDTQYF.

The chain links TRBV19 to TRBJ1-5; possible D gene TRBD1, 5 bases. The CDR3 extends over 15 amino acids. Germline loops: CDR1 LNHDA, CDR2 SQIVND (reference sequence). V was clipped by 7 bases and J by 1 base, with 14 bases between them. The CDR3 protein is CASNRGGISNQPQHF. The DNA of the CDR3 is TGTGCCAGTAATCGGGGGGGGATCAGCAATCAGCCCCAGCATTTT.

V is TRBV28 and J is TRBJ1-2; TRBD1 is a possible D gene (5 bases). CDR1 is MDHEN and CDR2 is SYDVKM in the germline V gene. Trimming left V 6 bases short and J 4 bases short, with 18 bases between. CDR3 size: 15 residues. The CDR3 DNA sequence: TGTGCCAGCAGACCTGACAGCTATAAAGTCTATGGCTACACCTTC. It is translated as CASRPDSYKVYGYTF.

J is TRBJ1-4 and V is TRBV7-3; D is uncertain. The CDR3 contains 16 residues. Germline V gene sequence: CDR1 SGHTA, CDR2 FQGTGA. V lost 1 base to trimming and J lost 7 bases, with 16 bases between them. The CDR3 nucleotides read TGTGCCAGCAGCTTAAATGGTCCGGGAATCGGTGAAAAACTGTTTTTT. Its translation is CASSLNGPGIGEKLFF. Looking up the rest from reference TRBV7-3 and TRBJ1-4 gives the full variable domain: GAGVSQTPSNKVTEKGKYVELRCDPISGHTALYWYRQSLGQGPEFLIYFQGTGAADDSGLPNDRFFAVRPEGSVSTLKIQRTERGDSAVYLCASSLNGPGIGEKLFFGSGTQLSVL.

The CDR3 is CASSTHHRVTGTAFF. Written as DNA, the CDR3 is TGTGCCAGCAGTACCCACCACCGGGTTACAGGGACGGCTTTCTTT. The rearrangement uses TRBV6-5 and TRBJ1-1, with D maybe TRBD1 (6 bases). The CDR3 is 15 amino acids. Germline V lookup: CDR1 MNHEY, CDR2 SVGAGI. Trimming shortened V by 5 bases and J by 11 bases, and 24 bases separated the two germline ends.

V gene TRBV4-2 combines with J gene TRBJ2-7, with D unclear. Trimming took 2 bases from V and 7 from J, leaving 15 bases between them. This CDR3 has 14 residues. CDR1 and CDR2 from the germline V gene are LGHNA and YNFKEQ. In DNA, the CDR3 is TGTGCCAGCAGCCAACAATTTACTTACGAGGAGCAGTACTTC. This sequence encodes CASSQQFTYEEQYF.

A single count supports this clone. The chain uses TRBV2 and TRBJ2-7; 7 nucleotides agree with TRBD2. The trim removed 6 bases at V and 3 bases at J, leaving 8 bases unmatched. This CDR3 has 14 residues. Germline loops: CDR1 SNHLY, CDR2 FYNNEI. CDR3 loop: CASRKGLGIYEQYF. CDR3 DNA sequence: TGTGCCAGCAGGAAAGGACTAGGTATCTACGAGCAGTACTTC.

The rearrangement links TRBV19 to TRBJ2-1, with TRBD2 matching over 12 bases. This CDR3 contains 16 residues. V lost 3 bases, J lost 2 bases, and 2 bases stayed unmatched. Germline assignment: CDR1 LNHDA and CDR2 SQIVND (reference sequence). CDR3 nucleotide sequence: TGTGCCAGTAGTATCGGACTAGCGGGGACCTACAATGAGCAGTTCTTC. Translating it yields CASSIGLAGTYNEQFF.

The chain has TRBV5-6 and TRBJ2-1, with D maybe TRBD1 (5 bases). CDR3 length: 15 residues. Deletions cut 2 bases from V and 3 bases from J, with 12 bases between. CDR1 and CDR2 from the germline V gene are SGHDT and YYEEEE. The CDR3 DNA sequence: TGTGCCAGCAGCTTCTCCGACAGTTACTACAATGAGCAGTTCTTC. This gives the protein CASSFSDSYYNEQFF.

This rearrangement joins TRBV5-5 to TRBJ1-1, with unresolved D. CDR1 SGHKS and CDR2 YYEKEE come from the germline V gene (reference sequence). Trimming took off 1 base at V and 4 bases at J, with 17 bases between the two ends. The CDR3 is 16 amino acids. The CDR3 DNA sequence: TGTGCCAGCAGCTTGAGACTGGAGGGCGTGGGCACTGAAGCTTTCTTT. Protein product: CASSLRLEGVGTEAFF.

This clone was detected only once. This chain uses TRBV6-5 with TRBJ1-5; 7 bases align to TRBD1. Germline V gene lookup returns CDR1 MNHEY and CDR2 SVGAGI. The CDR3 spans 14 residues. V was pared by 10 bases and J by 4 bases, with 10 bases of the junction left unmatched. The chain's CDR3 is CATRGTVNNQPQHF. The CDR3 DNA is TGTGCCACCAGAGGGACAGTCAATAATCAGCCCCAGCATTTT.

The chain recombines TRBV7-2 with TRBJ1-6, with 7 bases identical to TRBD1. Germline V gene sequence: CDR1 SGHTA, CDR2 FQGNSA. The CDR3 runs to 14 residues. J was trimmed by 9 bases and V by 6 bases; bases with no gene match: 8. CDR3 in DNA: TGTGCCAGCAGATCTACAGGGGTGAGTTCACCCCTCCACTTT. It encodes CASRSTGVSSPLHF.

J is TRBJ1-5 and V is TRBV12-3 or TRBV12-4; D may be TRBD1 (6 bases). The CDR3 has 12 residues. V lost 6 bases and J 6 bases, leaving 9 bases between the germline ends. CDR3 region: CASRIGGQPQHF. In nucleotides, the CDR3 is TGTGCCAGCAGGATAGGGGGTCAGCCCCAGCATTTT.

The chain uses TRBV28 and TRBJ2-2; 11 nucleotides agree with TRBD2. CDR1 is MDHEN, CDR2 SYDVKM, per germline. Trimming at V came to 6 bases and at J to 0 bases, leaving 9 bases not matched to a gene. The CDR3 covers 18 residues. CDR3 DNA sequence: TGTGCCAGCAGCCAGCTACCGGGACTAGCGGCGAACACCGGGGAGCTGTTTTTT. Translating gives CASSQLPGLAANTGELFF.

The chain employs TRBV6-5 and TRBJ2-7, with D possibly matching TRBD2 (5 bases). CDR1 MNHEY and CDR2 SVGAGI come from the germline V gene. Deletions cut 2 bases from V and 6 bases from J, with 14 bases between. The CDR3 covers 14 residues. The DNA of the CDR3 is TGTGCCAGCAGTTACGCCTCCCGGGGTGGCGAGCAGTACTTC. Residues: CASSYASRGGEQYF.

The chain links TRBV6-2 or TRBV6-3 to TRBJ1-5; possibly TRBD1 for D (6 bases). The CDR3 extends over 17 amino acids. Germline CDR1 is MNHEY and CDR2 is SVGEGT. With 5 bases removed from V and 2 bases from J, the gap between germline ends came to 19 bases. The CDR3 region has the DNA TGTGCCAGCAGTCTACAGGGACGAAATAGAGGCAATCAGCCCCAGCATTTT. The encoded protein is CASSLQGRNRGNQPQHF.

This sequence joins TRBV19 and TRBJ2-2; D might be TRBD2 (5 bases). The ends were cut back, 5 bases at V and 3 bases at J, with 22 bases in the middle. The CDR3 has 18 residues. Germline CDR1 reads LNHDA; CDR2 reads SQIVND (reference sequence). CDR3 nucleotides: TGTGCCAGTAGTCGCATCGGGGAAGGACGCTCGTACACCGGGGAGCTGTTTTTT. Amino acid sequence: CASSRIGEGRSYTGELFF.